This T cell receptor beta chain stems from a study of cytomegalovirus exposure and HLA in healthy donors. Study-level points and caveats: It was only CMV serostatus that was available as immune exposure information. An analysis that was carried out later associated 16,951 TCR beta sequences with HLA alleles at 0.05 false discovery rate.

Looked up from germline, CDR1 is SNHLY and CDR2 is FYNNEI. The CDR3 is made up of 15 amino acids. Trimming at V came to 8 bases and at J to 4 bases, leaving 9 bases not matched to a gene. The PCR had 60 Vbeta and 13 Jbeta primers. Method: immunoSEQ multiplex PCR; TCRdb's copy keeps in-frame clones and lacks some. The profile shows under 200,000 clones, 84% of them singletons. Notes on this clone: Its matching antigen is unknown.

The chain carries TRBV2 and TRBJ2-1; 9 nucleotides agree with TRBD2. This TCR came from a man aged 50-59 years in good health and CMV-seropositive. The sequenced sample was PBMCs. Here the CDR3 DNA reads TGTGCCAGCGGCGGGGGGGAAGCACTATACAATGAGCAGTTCTTC. Its translation: CASGGGEALYNEQFF.